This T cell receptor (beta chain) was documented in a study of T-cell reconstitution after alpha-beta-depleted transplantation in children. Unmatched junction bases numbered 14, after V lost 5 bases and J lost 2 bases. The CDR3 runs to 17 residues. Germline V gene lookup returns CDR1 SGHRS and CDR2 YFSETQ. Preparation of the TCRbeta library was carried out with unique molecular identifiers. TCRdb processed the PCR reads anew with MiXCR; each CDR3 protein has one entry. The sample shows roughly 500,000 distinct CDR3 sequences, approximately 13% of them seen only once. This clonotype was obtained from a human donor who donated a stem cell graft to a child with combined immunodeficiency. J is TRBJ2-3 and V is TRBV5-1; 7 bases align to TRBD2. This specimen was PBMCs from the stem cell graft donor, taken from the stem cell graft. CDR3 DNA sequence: TGCGCCAGCAGTTCACGTCCCCGGGACTATCCCACAGATACGCAGTATTTT. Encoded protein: CASSSRPRDYPTDTQYF.